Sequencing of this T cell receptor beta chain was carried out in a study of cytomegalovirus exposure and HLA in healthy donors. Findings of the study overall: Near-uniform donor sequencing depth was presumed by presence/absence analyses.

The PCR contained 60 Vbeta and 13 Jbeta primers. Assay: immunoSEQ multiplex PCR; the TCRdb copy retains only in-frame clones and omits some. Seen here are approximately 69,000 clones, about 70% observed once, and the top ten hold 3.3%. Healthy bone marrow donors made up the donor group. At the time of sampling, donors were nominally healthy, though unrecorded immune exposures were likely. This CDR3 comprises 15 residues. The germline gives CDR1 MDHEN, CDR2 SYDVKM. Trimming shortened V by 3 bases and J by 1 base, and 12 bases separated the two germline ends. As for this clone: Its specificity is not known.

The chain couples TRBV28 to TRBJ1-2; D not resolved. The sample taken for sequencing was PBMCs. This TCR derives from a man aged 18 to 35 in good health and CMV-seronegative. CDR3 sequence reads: CASSFLREVNYGYTF. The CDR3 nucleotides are TGTGCCAGCAGTTTCCTCCGAGAGGTTAACTATGGCTACACCTTC.